The rows below give T cell receptor beta chains drawn from one sample of a study of CD8+CD57+ T cells in acquired aplastic anemia. TCRdb called the reads again in MiXCR, with one record for every CDR3 protein. This sample yields around 64,000 distinct CDR3 sequences, of which 55% are seen a single time; about 2.5% belongs to the top ten. Material for sequencing was sorted CD4+, CD8+, or CD8+CD57+ T cells (not recorded which) from PBMCs. These receptors were collected from a human donor in good health, serving as a control. The CDR3 runs from the conserved cysteine through the conserved F or W. Each record gives: clone size, V gene, CDR3 length, D gene, J gene, CDR3 DNA, CDR3 protein. The D gene is left open where the match is weak. Size values are once, few and many counts, or a class for expanded clones, and some rows have none.

size: .; V: TRBV19; length: 16; D: TRBD2; J: TRBJ2-1; DNA: TGTGCCAGTAGTAACCCGGGACTAGCGGGGCTCAATGAGCAGTTCTTC; CDR3: CASSNPGLAGLNEQFF
size: many; V: TRBV6-1; length: 11; D: .; J: TRBJ1-4; DNA: TGTGCCAGCAGTGTAAACGAAAAACTGTTTTTT; CDR3: CASSVNEKLFF
size: .; V: TRBV2; length: 13; D: .; J: TRBJ2-7; DNA: TGTGCCAGCGACCCGGGGTCTTCAGGCGAGCAGTACTTC; CDR3: CASDPGSSGEQYF
size: many; V: TRBV20-1; length: 12; D: .; J: TRBJ1-5; DNA: TGCAGTGCTAGACAGGGTTATCAGCCCCAGCATTTT; CDR3: CSARQGYQPQHF
size: .; V: TRBV19; length: 13; D: .; J: TRBJ1-2; DNA: TGTGCCAGTAAAACAGGGTTCAACTATGGCTACACCTTC; CDR3: CASKTGFNYGYTF
size: .; V: TRBV2; length: 13; D: .; J: TRBJ2-3; DNA: TGTGCCAGCACCCTGGGGAGCGATTATACGCAGTATTTT; CDR3: CASTLGSDYTQYF
size: few; V: TRBV3-1; length: 15; D: .; J: TRBJ1-4; DNA: TGTGCCAGCAGCCAAGTGGCGGCTTTTTTTTCAAAACTGTTTTTT; CDR3: CASSQVAAFFSKLFF
size: .; V: TRBV10-3; length: 13; D: .; J: TRBJ1-1; DNA: TGTGCCATCAGTGACCCGTTCGCCGCTGAAGCTTTCTTT; CDR3: CAISDPFAAEAFF
size: once; V: TRBV2; length: 15; D: .; J: TRBJ1-5; DNA: TGTGCCAGCAGTGATTCGGCAGGGGACGATCAGCCCCAGCATTTT; CDR3: CASSDSAGDDQPQHF
size: many; V: TRBV28; length: 17; D: TRBD2; J: TRBJ2-7; DNA: TGTGCCAGCACCGAGGGACTAGCGGGAGGAAAAGCCTACGAGCAGTACTTC; CDR3: CASTEGLAGGKAYEQYF
size: .; V: TRBV2; length: 15; D: .; J: TRBJ1-6; DNA: TGTGCCAGCAGGGGGACCCGGAAGGGGGGTTCACCCCTCCACTTT; CDR3: CASRGTRKGGSPLHF
size: once; V: TRBV20-1; length: 14; D: TRBD1; J: TRBJ1-6; DNA: TGCAGTGCTATACGGACAGGCTCTAATTCACCCCTCCACTTT; CDR3: CSAIRTGSNSPLHF
size: .; V: TRBV20-1; length: 14; D: .; J: TRBJ2-7; DNA: TGCAGTGCTAGAGATATTGCCCGAACCTACGAGCAGTACTTC; CDR3: CSARDIARTYEQYF
size: medium-sized; V: TRBV24-1; length: 14; D: TRBD2; J: TRBJ2-5; DNA: TGTGCCACCAGTGACGCCGGGGGGCAAGAGACCCAGTACTTC; CDR3: CATSDAGGQETQYF
size: many; V: TRBV20-1; length: 13; D: .; J: TRBJ2-4; DNA: TGCAGTGCCGGGGTCTCTGCCAAAAACATTCAGTACTTC; CDR3: CSAGVSAKNIQYF
size: .; V: TRBV5-4; length: 15; D: .; J: TRBJ2-7; DNA: TGTGCCAGCAGCTTGGGACTAGGAATCTCCTACGAGCAGTACTTC; CDR3: CASSLGLGISYEQYF
size: .; V: TRBV10-3; length: 14; D: .; J: TRBJ2-3; DNA: TGTGCCATCAGGCAGGACAAGCACACAGATACGCAGTATTTT; CDR3: CAIRQDKHTDTQYF
size: .; V: TRBV2; length: 15; D: TRBD1; J: TRBJ2-3; DNA: TGTGCCAGCAGTGTAGGACAGGGGGCAACTGATACGCAGTATTTT; CDR3: CASSVGQGATDTQYF
size: medium-sized; V: TRBV29-1; length: 16; D: .; J: TRBJ1-2; DNA: TGCAGCGCCCTGAACCCGGTCCGGGGGATAGACTATGGCTACACCTTC; CDR3: CSALNPVRGIDYGYTF
size: .; V: TRBV9; length: 17; D: .; J: TRBJ2-2; DNA: TGTGCCAGCAGCGAGGCTCAAGAAGGGGGGAACACCGGGGAGCTGTTTTTT; CDR3: CASSEAQEGGNTGELFF
size: many; V: TRBV27; length: 13; D: .; J: TRBJ2-5; DNA: TGTGCCAGCAGTTTATCTGGCCCAATGCCCCAGTACTTC; CDR3: CASSLSGPMPQYF
size: .; V: TRBV20-1; length: 12; D: .; J: TRBJ2-7; DNA: TGCAGTGCTAGGGGGGCGGCCTACGAGCAGTACTTC; CDR3: CSARGAAYEQYF
size: few; V: TRBV25-1; length: 15; D: .; J: TRBJ2-1; DNA: TGTGCCAGCAGTGCCCCGGATTCCACCTACAATGAGCAGTTCTTC; CDR3: CASSAPDSTYNEQFF
size: few; V: TRBV2; length: 13; D: .; J: TRBJ1-2; DNA: TGTGCCAGCAGTCCACGACGTAACTATGGCTACACCTTC; CDR3: CASSPRRNYGYTF
size: many; V: TRBV7-6; length: 14; D: .; J: TRBJ2-1; DNA: TGTGCCAGCAGCCAGAGCAGGGGTCACAATGAGCAGTTCTTC; CDR3: CASSQSRGHNEQFF
size: .; V: TRBV7-3; length: 15; D: .; J: TRBJ2-7; DNA: TGTGCCAGCAGCTTAAGACGGGAGAGCTCCTACGAGCAGTACTTC; CDR3: CASSLRRESSYEQYF
size: .; V: TRBV7-3; length: 15; D: .; J: TRBJ1-1; DNA: TGTGCCAGCAGCTTAAGGGCCCTTTCGAACACTGAAGCTTTCTTT; CDR3: CASSLRALSNTEAFF
size: .; V: TRBV25-1; length: 12; D: TRBD1; J: TRBJ1-1; DNA: TGTGCCAACAGGGGGGAGTCGACTGAAGCTTTCTTT; CDR3: CANRGESTEAFF
size: few; V: TRBV24-1; length: 13; D: .; J: TRBJ1-2; DNA: TGTGCCACCAGTGAGGGGATGGACTATGGCTACACCTTC; CDR3: CATSEGMDYGYTF
size: .; V: TRBV2; length: 15; D: .; J: TRBJ1-1; DNA: TGTGCCAGCAGTGAAAAAAGGAGTGGGCACACTGAAGCTTTCTTT; CDR3: CASSEKRSGHTEAFF
size: .; V: TRBV7-6; length: 14; D: .; J: TRBJ1-1; DNA: TGTGCCAGCAGCTCGGAAACTGACAGCATGGGAGCTTTCTTT; CDR3: CASSSETDSMGAFF
size: many; V: TRBV5-1; length: 15; D: .; J: TRBJ1-5; DNA: TGCGCCAGCAGCTCAACAGGCCAGGGGAATCAGCCCCAGCATTTT; CDR3: CASSSTGQGNQPQHF
size: .; V: TRBV7-8; length: 15; D: .; J: TRBJ1-2; DNA: TGTGCCAGCAGCTTCCAGGGGCAGTCTAACTATGGCTACACCTTC; CDR3: CASSFQGQSNYGYTF
size: .; V: TRBV7-9; length: 15; D: TRBD2; J: TRBJ2-7; DNA: TGTGCCAGCAGCTTAGGGACTAGCAGACTTTTCGAGCAGTACTTC; CDR3: CASSLGTSRLFEQYF
size: .; V: TRBV29-1; length: 13; D: TRBD1; J: TRBJ2-7; DNA: TGCAGCGTCAACAGGGGGAACTCCTACGAGCAGTACTTC; CDR3: CSVNRGNSYEQYF
size: many; V: TRBV20-1; length: 14; D: TRBD2; J: TRBJ2-1; DNA: TGCAGTGCTAGGCGGGAGGGCTCCTACAATGAGCAGTTCTTC; CDR3: CSARREGSYNEQFF
size: once; V: TRBV6-1; length: 15; D: TRBD1; J: TRBJ1-2; DNA: TGTGCCAGCAGCGAAGGGACAGGGGCTGGGTATGGCTACACCTTC; CDR3: CASSEGTGAGYGYTF
size: once; V: TRBV5-5; length: 14; D: .; J: TRBJ1-1; DNA: TGTGCCAGCAGCTCCATTACGGGGGACACTGAAGCTTTCTTT; CDR3: CASSSITGDTEAFF
size: many; V: TRBV5-6; length: 15; D: TRBD1; J: TRBJ2-7; DNA: TGTGCCAGCAGCTTTGGGACAGGGGTAGGAGGCGAGCAGTACTTC; CDR3: CASSFGTGVGGEQYF
size: many; V: TRBV24-1; length: 15; D: TRBD2; J: TRBJ2-5; DNA: TGTGCCACCAGTGAAAGGAGCGGGACGTTGGAGACCCAGTACTTC; CDR3: CATSERSGTLETQYF
size: .; V: TRBV24-1; length: 13; D: .; J: TRBJ1-2; DNA: TGTGCCACCAGTGACTCGCGGGGTTATGGCTACACCTTC; CDR3: CATSDSRGYGYTF
size: medium-sized; V: TRBV7-2; length: 12; D: .; J: TRBJ2-7; DNA: TGTGCCAGCAGCGAAGGACGCGTCGAGCAGTACTTC; CDR3: CASSEGRVEQYF
size: .; V: TRBV2; length: 14; D: .; J: TRBJ2-7; DNA: TGTGCCAGCAGTGTTGTAGGGAAATCCTACGAGCAGTACTTC; CDR3: CASSVVGKSYEQYF
size: .; V: TRBV19; length: 15; D: .; J: TRBJ2-3; DNA: TGTGCCAGTAGTATTGGTTACAGGGAGGCAGATACGCAGTATTTT; CDR3: CASSIGYREADTQYF
size: .; V: TRBV7-8; length: 15; D: .; J: TRBJ1-6; DNA: TGTGCCAGCAGCTTAAACATGGGAGATAATTCACCCCTCCACTTT; CDR3: CASSLNMGDNSPLHF
size: .; V: TRBV11-2; length: 17; D: .; J: TRBJ2-7; DNA: TGTGCCAGCAGCTTAGACCCCCCCTCCTTCTCCTACAACGAGCAGTACTTC; CDR3: CASSLDPPSFSYNEQYF
size: .; V: TRBV6-1; length: 14; D: TRBD2; J: TRBJ2-7; DNA: TGTGCCAGCAGCAGTAGCGGGCCCTCCTACGAGCAGTACTTC; CDR3: CASSSSGPSYEQYF